One and the same sample provided the 12 T cell receptor beta chains below, sequenced in a study of long-term antiretroviral therapy in people with HIV. At survey level, the immunoSEQ assay was run in its v3.0 version. Data came from immunoSEQ multiplex PCR; TCRdb stores just in-frame clones and leaves some out. The table includes some 40,000 clones, 86% detected once. The sequencing here drew on unsorted PBMCs, taken 1.2 years after starting antiretroviral therapy. The receptors were gathered from a woman aged 45-65 years with HIV.

The CDR3 DNA reads as TGTGCCTGGAACCCGGGCGGGATAGGGGTGGGAGGCTACACCTTC. Amino acid sequence: CAWNPGGIGVGGYTF. The chain has TRBV30 and TRBJ1-2, with D possibly matching TRBD1 (5 bases). Germline CDR1 reads GTSNPN; CDR2 reads SVGIG (reference sequence). V lost 4 bases, J lost 8 bases, and 23 bases lay in between. The CDR3 totals 15 residues.

This clone came up once. The chain is built from TRBV6-5 and TRBJ2-7; TRBD2 is a possible D gene (6 bases). The V gene lost 6 bases and the J gene lost 0 bases, with 15 bases spanning the gap. This CDR3 is built from 15 residues. Germline-derived CDR1 and CDR2 are MNHEY and SVGAGI. The CDR3 DNA is TGTGCCAGCAGGTATTATAGCGGACCCTCCTACGAGCAGTACTTC. As protein: CASRYYSGPSYEQYF.

This rearrangement joins TRBV7-3 to TRBJ2-1, with D perhaps TRBD1 or TRBD2 (6 bases each). Germline assignment: CDR1 SGHTA and CDR2 FQGTGA. The CDR3 length is 14 residues. Trimming left V 2 bases short and J 3 bases short, with 8 bases between. In DNA, the CDR3 is TGTGCCAGCAGCTTACGGGGGCTCTACAATGAGCAGTTCTTC. The encoded protein is CASSLRGLYNEQFF.

The rearrangement uses TRBV7-3 and TRBJ2-5; the D gene is possibly TRBD2 (6 bases). The V gene's germline CDR1 is SGHTA and CDR2 FQGTGA. V was shortened by 5 bases and J by 3 bases, with 13 bases between the two germline ends. The CDR3 has 14 amino acids. DNA for the CDR3: TGTGCCAGCAGCAAAAACGGACTAAAAGAGACCCAGTACTTC. Translation gives CASSKNGLKETQYF.

The chain employs TRBV5-5 and TRBJ2-5, with D uncertain. V lost 2 bases to trimming and J lost 0 bases, with 11 bases between them. The CDR3 runs 15 residues. From germline, CDR1 is SGHKS and CDR2 YYEKEE (reference sequence). CDR3 region: CASSFGLTYQETQYF. CDR3 DNA: TGTGCCAGCAGCTTTGGCCTCACGTACCAAGAGACCCAGTACTTC.

The chain combines TRBV18 with TRBJ1-1, with D unclear. Germline CDR1 reads KGHSH; CDR2 reads LQKENI. V was shortened by 8 bases and J by 2 bases, with 9 bases between the two germline ends. The CDR3 extends over 12 amino acids. The DNA for the CDR3 is TGTGCCAGCCTCTCCTCTAACACTGAAGCTTTCTTT. Translating gives CASLSSNTEAFF.

The chain carries TRBV7-8 and TRBJ2-7; 10 bases match TRBD2. The CDR3 is 18 residues long. The junction had 11 bases not matched to a gene; V was cut back by 2 bases and J by 1 base. Looked up from germline, CDR1 is SGHVS and CDR2 is FQNEAQ. The CDR3 protein is CASSLRWLSAGGSYEQYF. For the CDR3, the DNA is TGTGCCAGCAGCTTACGGTGGTTATCAGCGGGGGGGTCCTACGAGCAGTACTTC.

This clone was observed a few times. The chain recombines TRBV4-1 with TRBJ1-6, with D maybe TRBD1 (5 bases). The V end lost 1 base, the J end lost 3 bases, and 7 bases lay between the germline ends. The CDR3 loop spans 15 amino acids. CDR1 and CDR2 from the germline V gene are MGHRA and YSYEKL. The CDR3 sequence is CASSQVGDYNSPLHF. In DNA, the CDR3 is TGCGCCAGCAGCCAAGTGGGGGACTATAATTCACCCCTCCACTTT.

The rearrangement uses TRBV9 and TRBJ1-4; D is possibly TRBD1 (5 bases). The CDR3 totals 15 residues. CDR1 and CDR2 (germline): SGDLS, YYNGEE. V lost 3 bases, J lost 6 bases, and 15 bases lay in between. The CDR3 nucleotides are TGTGCCAGCAGCGGTTACACCGGGACGTATGAAAAACTGTTTTTT. Its translation is CASSGYTGTYEKLFF.

The chain joins TRBV25-1 to TRBJ2-5; TRBD2 agrees at 11 bases. The CDR3 consists of 17 residues. The germline CDR1 and CDR2 sequences are MGHDK and SYGVNS. Losses at the gene ends were 4 bases for V and 5 bases for J; bases not matched to a gene: 12. The CDR3, as DNA: TGTGCCAGCAGTGTCGGTTGGAGTAGCGGGGGGGCGGAGACCCAGTACTTC. Its translation is CASSVGWSSGGAETQYF.

The sample holds a few counts of this clone. This chain joins TRBV11-2 and TRBJ1-6; weak D call: TRBD1 (5 bases). The length of the CDR3 is 13 residues. Germline CDR1 SGHAT, CDR2 FQNNGV. The V end lost 7 bases, the J end lost 7 bases, and 11 bases lay between the germline ends. The CDR3, as DNA: TGTGCCAGCACCGACAGCGGCAATTCACCCCTCCACTTT. Encoded protein: CASTDSGNSPLHF.

The genes are TRBV18 and TRBJ1-3; D is unresolved. The ends were cut back, 3 bases at V and 1 base at J, with 13 bases in the middle. There are 16 residues in the CDR3. Germline CDR1 and CDR2: KGHSH and LQKENI. The CDR3 loop reads CASSPREGISGNTIYF. The CDR3 DNA follows: TGTGCCAGCTCACCGAGAGAGGGTATATCTGGAAACACCATATATTTT.